This TCR beta chain was recovered during a study of CD8+ T cells in alopecia areata. Study at large: Those patients who were treated received oral tofacitinib, which was given at 5 to 10 mg twice daily for moderate-to-severe alopecia areata.

Treatment reported: oral pan-JAK inhibitor, 5-10 mg twice daily. The researchers isolated CD4+ and CD8+ T cells from PBMCs by sorting. This clone has a handful of counts. Extracted RNA was reverse transcribed, and the resulting cDNA served as sequencing template. The repertoire was sequenced with immunoSEQ multiplex PCR; TCRdb's copy has only in-frame clones and lacks some. The profile shows 200,000 or so clones, around two fifths of them singletons. The sample in question was CD4+ T cells sorted from blood, obtained at approximately week 30, from a patient treated with tofacitinib. This clonotype was obtained from a human donor with alopecia areata.

CDR3 sequence reads: CAWSVLRSNEQFF. The CDR3 DNA sequence: TGTGCCTGGAGTGTACTTCGCTCGAATGAGCAGTTCTTC. The chain uses TRBV30 and TRBJ2-1; D ambiguous. In germline, CDR1 is GTSNPN, CDR2 SVGIG (reference sequence). V lost 0 bases and J lost 7, with 10 bases in between. This CDR3 is 13 amino acids long.